This T cell receptor (beta chain) was sequenced in a study of beta chain features in type 1 diabetes. Study-level background: Comparable age, gender and cell yields were observed in patients relative to healthy donors.

A few counts support this clone. Its antigen is unknown. The CDR3 extends over 13 amino acids. Study results and limitations: Unsettled here was the matter of whether HLA type influences TCRB rearrangement. When VDJ junctions were examined, type 1 diabetes patients showed fewer insertions and more deletions.

Purity exceeding 95% was reached by all sorted populations. Sequencing targeted expressed TCRB transcripts, as all isolated RNA had been reverse transcribed. The data were produced by immunoSEQ multiplex PCR, yet TCRdb's version contains in-frame clones alone and is incomplete. The repertoire holds about 250,000 clones, with approximately 14% as singletons. This receptor was obtained from a woman in her forties in good health. The chain combines TRBV21-1 with TRBJ2-7; TRBD1 was called by the table and not checked on the DNA. TRBV21-1 is termed a pseudogene. Sequencing was performed on naive CD4+ T cells from blood. The CDR3 DNA follows: TGTGCCACCCAGCAAGGTTCAGGTCAGGAGCAGTACTTC. It codes for CATQQGSGQEQYF.